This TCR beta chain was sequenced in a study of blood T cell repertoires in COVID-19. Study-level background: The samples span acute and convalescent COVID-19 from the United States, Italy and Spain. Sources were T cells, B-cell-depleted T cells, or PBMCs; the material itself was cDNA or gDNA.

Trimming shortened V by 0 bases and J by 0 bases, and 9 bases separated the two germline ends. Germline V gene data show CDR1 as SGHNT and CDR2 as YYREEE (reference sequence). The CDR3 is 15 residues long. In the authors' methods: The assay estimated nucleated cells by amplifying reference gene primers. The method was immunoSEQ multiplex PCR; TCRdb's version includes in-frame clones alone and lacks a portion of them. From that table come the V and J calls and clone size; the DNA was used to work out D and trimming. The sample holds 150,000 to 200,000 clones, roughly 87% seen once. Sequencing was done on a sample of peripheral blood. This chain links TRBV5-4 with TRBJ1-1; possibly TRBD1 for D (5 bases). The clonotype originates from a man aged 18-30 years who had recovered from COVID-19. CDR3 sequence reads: CASSLVQGLNTEAFF. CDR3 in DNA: TGTGCCAGCAGCTTGGTGCAGGGTTTGAACACTGAAGCTTTCTTT.